These T cell receptor beta chains were read from a single sample in a study of T cell responses to AZD1222 COVID-19 vaccine. The data were produced by immunoSEQ multiplex PCR, yet TCRdb's version contains in-frame clones alone and is incomplete. The sample holds roughly 70,000 clones, about four fifths seen once. The sequences come from peripheral blood, collected on day 0 of MenACWY control vaccination. All receptors derive from an adult in good health. The CDR3 runs from the conserved cysteine through the conserved F or W. D genes are given only for firm matches. Size is omitted from some rows. Given values are once, few, many or a class for expanded clones.

J gene	D gene	V gene	clone size	CDR3 protein	CDR3 DNA
TRBJ2-7	-	TRBV18	-	CAGARGISYEQYF	TGTGCCGGCGCCCGGGGCATCTCCTACGAGCAGTACTTC
TRBJ2-7	TRBD1	TRBV2	-	CASSYQDRGYEQYF	TGTGCCAGCAGCTATCAGGACAGGGGGTACGAGCAGTACTTC
TRBJ2-7	-	TRBV18	-	CASSPGGTATYEQYF	TGTGCCAGCTCACCAGGCGGGACAGCTACCTACGAGCAGTACTTC
TRBJ2-7	-	TRBV7-2	-	CASSPSTQFPHF	TGTGCCAGCAGCCCAAGCACACAGTTCCCGCATTTC
TRBJ2-7	TRBD1	TRBV15	-	CATSRDVTGVGEQYF	TGTGCCACCAGCAGAGATGTGACAGGGGTCGGCGAGCAGTACTTC
TRBJ1-1	-	TRBV27	-	CASSGTLGAEAFF	TGTGCCAGCAGTGGGACTCTGGGAGCTGAAGCTTTCTTT
TRBJ1-5	-	TRBV19	-	CASNPQGGEQPQHF	TGTGCCAGTAACCCGCAGGGCGGCGAACAGCCCCAGCATTTT
TRBJ2-1	TRBD2	TRBV2	-	CASSGLLAGGSEQFF	TGTGCCAGCAGTGGTTTGCTAGCGGGAGGTAGTGAGCAGTTCTTC
TRBJ1-1	-	TRBV12-3/TRBV12-4	-	CASSSGPNTEAFF	TGTGCCAGCAGTTCCGGACCGAACACTGAAGCTTTCTTT
TRBJ2-2	-	TRBV3-1/TRBV3-2	-	CASSQGLNTGELFF	TGTGCCAGCAGCCAGGGTCTGAACACCGGGGAGCTGTTTTTT
TRBJ2-1	-	TRBV4-1	-	CASSQGAVTTYNEQFF	TGCGCCAGCAGCCAAGGGGCGGTGACAACCTACAATGAGCAGTTCTTC
TRBJ1-1	-	TRBV20-1	once	CSASGTENTEAFF	TGCAGTGCTAGTGGGACGGAGAACACTGAAGCTTTCTTT
TRBJ1-1	-	TRBV2	-	CASSERGPGAFF	TGTGCCAGCAGTGAACGGGGCCCGGGGGCTTTCTTT
TRBJ1-1	TRBD1	TRBV27	few	CASSFRGGTEAFF	TGTGCCAGCAGTTTCAGGGGGGGCACTGAAGCTTTCTTT
TRBJ1-3	-	TRBV4-1	-	CASSHREGSGNTIYF	TGCGCCAGCAGCCACAGGGAGGGTTCTGGAAACACCATATATTTT
TRBJ2-7	TRBD2	TRBV15	-	CATSGRRTSGRSGEQYF	TGTGCCACCAGCGGCCGACGGACTAGCGGGAGATCGGGGGAGCAGTACTTC
TRBJ2-1	TRBD2	TRBV5-1	-	CASRRLAGGHNEQFF	TGCGCCAGCAGACGACTAGCGGGAGGACACAATGAGCAGTTCTTC
TRBJ2-7	-	TRBV4-3	few	CASSQERDGRGYIYEQYF	TGCGCCAGCAGCCAAGAACGGGACGGTCGGGGATATATCTACGAGCAGTACTTC
TRBJ1-1	TRBD1	TRBV28	-	CASRRPGGTEAFF	TGTGCCAGCAGACGCCCAGGGGGCACTGAAGCTTTCTTT
TRBJ1-4	-	TRBV18	-	CASSINAATNEKLFF	TGTGCCAGCTCAATAAATGCCGCAACTAATGAAAAACTGTTTTTT
TRBJ1-2	-	TRBV2	-	CASSQTGQTWDGYTF	TGTGCCAGCAGTCAGACGGGGCAGACGTGGGATGGCTACACCTTC
TRBJ2-5	-	TRBV11-1	-	CASSLGPATETQYF	TGTGCCAGCAGCTTAGGGCCTGCGACAGAGACCCAGTACTTC